Only a few counts were recorded for the clone carrying this T cell receptor beta chain. Antigen: not known. Germline V gives CDR1 LNHDA, CDR2 SQIVND (reference sequence). Trimming removed 5 bases from V and 2 bases from J; junction bases left unmatched: 6. The CDR3 is 14 residues long. The data are from a study of T cells in Graves' hyperthyroidism and ophthalmopathy. Study-wide results and limits: Most thyroid clonotypes expanded above 0.001 were also detected in blood. Ophthalmopathy got predicted by the model a median 6.5 months before its onset.

RNA transcripts were the template for amplifying TCR beta CDR3 regions. The HTBI set primed first-round TCR CDR3 RT-PCR. TCRdb reanalysed the multiplex PCR reads using MiXCR and keeps one entry per CDR3 protein. The sample records around 500,000 distinct CDR3 sequences, approximately 15% being singletons. Across 18 months, stable Graves' hyperthyroidism was marked by no progression to ophthalmopathy. Uncontrolled infection, other autoimmune disease, pregnancy or lactation barred patients from enrollment. The receptor comes from a woman between 35 and 50 years old with Graves' hyperthyroidism. V gene TRBV19 combines with J gene TRBJ2-7, with 7 bases matching TRBD1. The source material was blood. CDR3 sequence: CASSHPGQTYEQYF. The CDR3 nucleotides read TGTGCCAGTAGTCACCCGGGACAGACCTACGAGCAGTACTTC.